This TCR beta chain came from a study of Ad26.COV2.S vaccination and SARS-CoV-2 variants. Study-level background: Sample donor was a member of the COV1001 Ad26.COV2.S trial arm.

General study findings and limits: Whether participants received vaccine or placebo, their non-spike TCR breadth was similar.

Details on this clone: Its antigen is not known.

With V trimmed by 6 bases and J by 3 bases, 7 bases remained unmatched. Germline V lookup: CDR1 KGHSH, CDR2 LQKENI. This CDR3 contains 14 residues. Specified treatment: some 20 received Ad26.COV2.S at low or high dose, single or two shots; about five received placebo; per-sample allocation not given. Samples came from day 63 after the first vaccine or placebo injection. This table comes from immunoSEQ multiplex PCR, and its TCRdb copy is limited to in-frame clones, with some not included. The table lists hundreds of thousands of clones, approximately 92% of them singletons. The rearrangement links TRBV18 to TRBJ2-7; 8 positions agree with TRBD1. This TCR was recovered from a person aged 18 to 59 who received the Ad26.COV2.S COVID-19 vaccine or a placebo. The starting material was peripheral blood, obtained in a trial of Ad26.COV2.S vaccine versus placebo. CDR3 sequence: CASSPGGAVYEQYF. DNA for the CDR3: TGTGCCAGCTCCCCAGGGGGCGCGGTCTACGAGCAGTACTTC. The entire variable domain, with the rest obtained from reference TRBV18 and TRBJ2-7, is as follows: NAGVMQNPRHLVRRRGQEARLRCSPMKGHSHVYWYRQLPEEGLKFMVYLQKENIIDESGMPKERFSAEFPKEGPSILRIQQVVRGDSAAYFCASSPGGAVYEQYFGPGTRLTVT.